This T cell receptor beta chain came from a study of CD8+ T cells in alopecia areata. This clone was counted only a few times. Treatment noted: oral pan-JAK inhibitor, 5-10 mg twice daily. It was cDNA, reverse transcribed from extracted RNA, that served as the sequencing template. Sequenced by immunoSEQ multiplex PCR; TCRdb stores in-frame clones only, minus some. The repertoire has roughly 250,000 clones, 50% to 75% of them found once; the top ten carry roughly 0.88%. CDR3 length: 15 residues. The V and J ends lost 2 bases and 1 base respectively, with 11 bases between them. Per germline, CDR1 SGHRS and CDR2 YFSETQ.

The sequences come from CD4+ T cells sorted from blood, collected at roughly week 52, from a patient treated with tofacitinib. V usage is TRBV5-1 and J usage is TRBJ2-3, with D possibly TRBD2 on 5 matching bases. The clonotype comes from a human donor with alopecia areata. CDR3 DNA: TGCGCCAGCAGCTTCGTCGGAGGTGGCACAGATACGCAGTATTTT. It translates to CASSFVGGGTDTQYF.